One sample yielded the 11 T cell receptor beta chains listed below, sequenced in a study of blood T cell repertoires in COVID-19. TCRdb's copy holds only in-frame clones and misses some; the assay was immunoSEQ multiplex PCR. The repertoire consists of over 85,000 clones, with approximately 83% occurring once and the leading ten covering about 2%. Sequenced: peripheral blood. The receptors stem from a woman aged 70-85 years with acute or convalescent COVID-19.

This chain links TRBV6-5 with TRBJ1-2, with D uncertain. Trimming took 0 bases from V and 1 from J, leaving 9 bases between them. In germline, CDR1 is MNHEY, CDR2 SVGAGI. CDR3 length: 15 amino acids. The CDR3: CASSYSPGLNYGYTF. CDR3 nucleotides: TGTGCCAGCAGTTACTCGCCTGGGCTTAACTATGGCTACACCTTC.

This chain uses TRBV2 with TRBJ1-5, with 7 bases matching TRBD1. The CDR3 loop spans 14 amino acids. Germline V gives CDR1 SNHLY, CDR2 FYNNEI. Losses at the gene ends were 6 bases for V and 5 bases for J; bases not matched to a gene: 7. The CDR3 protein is CASSPGTDDQPQHF. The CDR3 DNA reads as TGTGCCAGCAGCCCCGGGACAGACGATCAGCCCCAGCATTTT.

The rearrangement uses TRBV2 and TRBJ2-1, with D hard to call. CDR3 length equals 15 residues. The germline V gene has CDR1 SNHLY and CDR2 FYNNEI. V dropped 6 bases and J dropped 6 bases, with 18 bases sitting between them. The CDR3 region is CASSFTPTPLNEQFF. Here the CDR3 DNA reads TGTGCCAGCAGCTTCACTCCGACTCCCCTCAATGAGCAGTTCTTC.

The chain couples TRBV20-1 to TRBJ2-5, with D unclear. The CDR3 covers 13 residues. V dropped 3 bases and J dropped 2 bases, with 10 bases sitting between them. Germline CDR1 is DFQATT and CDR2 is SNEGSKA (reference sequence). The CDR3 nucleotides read TGCAGTGCTAGTCCGTGGCAGCAAGAGACCCAGTACTTC. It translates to CSASPWQQETQYF.

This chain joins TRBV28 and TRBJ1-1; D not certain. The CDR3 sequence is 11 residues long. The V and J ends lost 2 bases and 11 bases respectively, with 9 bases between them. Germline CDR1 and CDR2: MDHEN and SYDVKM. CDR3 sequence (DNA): TGTGCCAGCAGTTTAACTGAGAGGGCTTTCTTT. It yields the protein CASSLTERAFF.

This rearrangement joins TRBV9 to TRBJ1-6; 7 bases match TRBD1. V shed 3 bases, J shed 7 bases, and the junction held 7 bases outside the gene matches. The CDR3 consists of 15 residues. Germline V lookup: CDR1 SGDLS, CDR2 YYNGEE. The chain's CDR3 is CASSANGQENSPLHF. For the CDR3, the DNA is TGTGCCAGCAGCGCCAATGGACAGGAGAATTCACCCCTCCACTTT. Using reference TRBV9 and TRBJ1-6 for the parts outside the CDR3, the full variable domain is DSGVTQTPKHLITATGQRVTLRCSPRSGDLSVYWYQQSLDQGLQFLIQYYNGEERAKGNILERFSAQQFPDLHSELNLSSLELGDSALYFCASSANGQENSPLHFGNGTRLTVT.

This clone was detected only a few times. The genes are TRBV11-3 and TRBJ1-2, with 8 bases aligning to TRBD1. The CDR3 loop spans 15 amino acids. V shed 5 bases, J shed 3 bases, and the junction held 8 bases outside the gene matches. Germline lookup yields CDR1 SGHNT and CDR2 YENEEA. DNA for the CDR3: TGTGCCAGCAGCCTATACAGGGGGAGTGACTATGGCTACACCTTC. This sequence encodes CASSLYRGSDYGYTF.

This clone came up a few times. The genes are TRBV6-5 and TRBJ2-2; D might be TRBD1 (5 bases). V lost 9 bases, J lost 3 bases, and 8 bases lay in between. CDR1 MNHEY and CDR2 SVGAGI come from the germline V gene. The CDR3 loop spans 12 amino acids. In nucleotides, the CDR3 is TGTGCCAGTCTAGGGGACACCGGGGAGCTGTTTTTT. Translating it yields CASLGDTGELFF.

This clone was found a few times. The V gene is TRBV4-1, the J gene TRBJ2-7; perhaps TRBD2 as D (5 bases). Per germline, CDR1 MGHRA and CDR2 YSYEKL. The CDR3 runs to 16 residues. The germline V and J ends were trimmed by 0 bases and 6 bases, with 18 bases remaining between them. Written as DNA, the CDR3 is TGCGCCAGCAGCCAAGACGAGGGCCCTCTAATCCGCGAGCAGTACTTC. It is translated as CASSQDEGPLIREQYF.

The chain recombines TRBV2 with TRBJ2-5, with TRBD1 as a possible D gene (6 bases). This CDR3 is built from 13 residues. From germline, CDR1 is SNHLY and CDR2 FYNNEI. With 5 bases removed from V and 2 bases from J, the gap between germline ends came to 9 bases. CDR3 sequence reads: CASSFQGQETQYF. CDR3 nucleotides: TGTGCCAGCAGTTTCCAGGGGCAAGAGACCCAGTACTTC.

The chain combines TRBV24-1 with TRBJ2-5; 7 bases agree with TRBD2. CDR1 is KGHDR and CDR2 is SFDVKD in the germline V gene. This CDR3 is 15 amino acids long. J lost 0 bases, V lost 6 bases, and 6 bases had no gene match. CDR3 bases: TGTGCCACCAGTCCAGGAAGCGGGAACCAAGAGACCCAGTACTTC. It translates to CATSPGSGNQETQYF.